Here is one T cell receptor beta chain with its context. Its antigen is not known. This sample was included in a study of T cells in Graves' hyperthyroidism and ophthalmopathy. Turning to the study itself: The initial diagnosis was the point when peripheral blood was collected, ahead of any treatment.

The definition of stable Graves' hyperthyroidism was no ophthalmopathy progression within 18 months. V gave up 7 bases and J gave up 7 bases; unmatched junction bases: 8. The CDR3 is 13 amino acids. Germline CDR1 KGHDR, CDR2 SFDVKD. Study-wide points: Blood also carried most thyroid clonotypes expanded above 0.001.

Authors of the study amplified TCR beta CDR3 regions from RNA transcripts. First-round RT-PCR targeting the TCR CDR3 was performed with the HTBI primer set. TCRdb called the multiplex PCR reads again in MiXCR, with one record for every CDR3 protein. The sample yields under 400,000 distinct CDR3 sequences, under 25% seen once. Sequencing was performed on blood. The chain employs TRBV24-1 and TRBJ1-2, with TRBD1 matching over 7 bases. This receptor was identified in a woman aged 45-59 years with Graves' hyperthyroidism. CDR3 DNA: TGTGCCACCAGAAACGACAGGGAGCTTGGCTACACCTTC. Translated, it gives CATRNDRELGYTF.